What follows describes a single T cell receptor beta chain. Its specificity is not known. The junction differs from germline at one of its ends, possibly a read error. The entirety of the isolated RNA underwent reverse transcription, so expressed TCRB transcripts were sequenced. Only in-frame clones appear in the TCRdb table, and some are missing; sequencing was by immunoSEQ multiplex PCR. Among approximately 360,000 clones listed, roughly 12% were seen once. This record belongs to a study of beta chain features in type 1 diabetes. CDR3 length equals 16 residues. Germline CDR1 MGHRA, CDR2 YSYEKL. Findings and limits, study-wide: TCRB CDR3 length was moderately but significantly reduced in all four CD4+ subsets of Type 1 diabetes patients.

The sequencing input was naive CD4+ T cells from blood. This sequence joins TRBV4-1 and TRBJ2-1, with 8 bases that match TRBD1. This clonotype originated in a woman aged 18 to 35 with type 1 diabetes. The CDR3 DNA reads TGCGCCAGCAGCCAAGCATCGGGACAGGTGTACACTGAGCAGTTCTTC. Its protein is CASSQASGQVYTEQFF.